The source of this TCR beta chain is a study of cytomegalovirus exposure and HLA in healthy donors. Study-wide background: Of all 400 or so donors who were genotyped, around 79% belonged to the Caucasian-associated ancestry cluster.

Trimming removed 5 bases from V and 0 bases from J, with 17 bases in between. The CDR3 sequence is 17 residues long. The germline V gene has CDR1 SEHNR and CDR2 FQNEAQ (reference sequence). The study's findings and limits: The study recorded 150 to 200 TCR beta chains that were cytomegalovirus-associated. CMV serostatus was the only immune exposure information that was available.

PCR used 60 Vbeta primers and 13 Jbeta primers. Authors' methods: Later analysis identified approximately 80 million unique TCR beta chains, about 10 million shared. This table comes from immunoSEQ multiplex PCR, and its TCRdb copy is limited to in-frame clones, with some not included. Clone size and the V and J calls come from that table; the DNA yielded D and trimming. The sample lists 70,000 to 90,000 clones; 70% to 85% were seen once. About this clone itself: No antigen is known for it.

J is TRBJ2-1 and V is TRBV7-9, with D possibly being TRBD2 (6 bases). The source of this sequence is a man in his 70s in good health and CMV-seropositive. The source material was PBMCs. This CDR3 is CASSPRWRGGSYNEQFF. CDR3 sequence (DNA): TGTGCCAGCAGCCCAAGGTGGAGGGGAGGCTCCTACAATGAGCAGTTCTTC.